These T cell receptor beta chains were read from a single sample in a study of siplizumab effects on memory and regulatory T cells. Using immunoSEQ multiplex PCR, the repertoire was profiled, and TCRdb retains in-frame clones only, with some absent. The sample has about 100,000 clones, 94% seen once. Sequenced sample: Tregs sorted from blood. The receptor source for this set is a human donor in good health. CDR3s include the opening cysteine and the closing phenylalanine or tryptophan. The D gene is left open where the match is weak. Size is omitted from some rows. Given values are once, few, many or a class for expanded clones.

v_gene: TRBV19; d_gene: .; abundance: once; len: 14; j_gene: TRBJ2-1; CDR3aa: CASSILVGDLEQFF; CDR3nt: TGTGCCAGTAGTATCCTAGTTGGAGATCTTGAGCAGTTCTTC
v_gene: TRBV29-1; d_gene: TRBD1; abundance: once; len: 13; j_gene: TRBJ1-5; CDR3aa: CSVEGQGGQPQHF; CDR3nt: TGCAGCGTCGAGGGACAGGGAGGTCAGCCCCAGCATTTT
v_gene: TRBV2; d_gene: TRBD2; abundance: .; len: 14; j_gene: TRBJ2-1; CDR3aa: CASQPGLAYNEQFF; CDR3nt: TGTGCCAGCCAGCCGGGACTAGCGTACAATGAGCAGTTCTTC
v_gene: TRBV6-1; d_gene: .; abundance: .; len: 13; j_gene: TRBJ1-3; CDR3aa: CASINSSGNTIYF; CDR3nt: TGTGCCAGCATAAACAGCTCTGGAAACACCATATATTTT
v_gene: TRBV7-9; d_gene: .; abundance: .; len: 14; j_gene: TRBJ1-4; CDR3aa: CASSFGGFSEKLFF; CDR3nt: TGTGCCAGCAGCTTTGGCGGATTCAGTGAAAAACTGTTTTTT
v_gene: TRBV29-1; d_gene: TRBD1; abundance: .; len: 14; j_gene: TRBJ1-2; CDR3aa: CSVRDRPANYGYTF; CDR3nt: TGCAGCGTTCGGGACAGACCAGCTAACTATGGCTACACCTTC
v_gene: TRBV2; d_gene: TRBD1; abundance: .; len: 14; j_gene: TRBJ2-5; CDR3aa: CASSGQGVPGAQYF; CDR3nt: TGTGCCAGCAGTGGACAGGGGGTTCCCGGCGCCCAGTACTTC
v_gene: TRBV5-6; d_gene: TRBD2; abundance: .; len: 14; j_gene: TRBJ2-7; CDR3aa: CASSLVRGAYEQYF; CDR3nt: TGTGCCAGCAGCTTGGTTCGGGGGGCCTACGAGCAGTACTTC
v_gene: TRBV7-8; d_gene: .; abundance: .; len: 15; j_gene: TRBJ1-4; CDR3aa: CASSLETGRHEKLFF; CDR3nt: TGTGCCAGCAGCCTAGAGACTGGGCGTCATGAAAAACTGTTTTTT
v_gene: TRBV11-3; d_gene: TRBD2; abundance: .; len: 16; j_gene: TRBJ2-1; CDR3aa: CASSPKGAGGVREQFF; CDR3nt: TGTGCCAGCAGCCCAAAAGGAGCGGGAGGGGTCAGGGAGCAGTTCTTC
v_gene: TRBV18; d_gene: .; abundance: .; len: 12; j_gene: TRBJ2-5; CDR3aa: CASSSRRKTQYF; CDR3nt: TGTGCCAGCTCATCAAGGCGTAAGACCCAGTACTTC
v_gene: TRBV10-1; d_gene: .; abundance: .; len: 13; j_gene: TRBJ2-3; CDR3aa: CASSKWGTDTQYF; CDR3nt: TGCGCCAGCTCTAAATGGGGTACAGATACGCAGTATTTT
v_gene: TRBV28; d_gene: .; abundance: once; len: 13; j_gene: TRBJ2-3; CDR3aa: CASSQIMTLPQYF; CDR3nt: TGTGCCAGCAGTCAAATAATGACTCTTCCGCAGTATTTT
v_gene: TRBV5-1; d_gene: TRBD1; abundance: .; len: 18; j_gene: TRBJ1-2; CDR3aa: CASSLTGGPGQKSYGYTF; CDR3nt: TGCGCCAGCAGCTTGACCGGAGGACCGGGACAGAAAAGCTATGGCTACACCTTC
v_gene: TRBV28; d_gene: TRBD1; abundance: .; len: 14; j_gene: TRBJ1-2; CDR3aa: CASRGTAPSDGYTF; CDR3nt: TGTGCCAGCAGGGGGACAGCCCCTAGTGATGGCTACACCTTC
v_gene: TRBV29-1; d_gene: TRBD1; abundance: .; len: 12; j_gene: TRBJ2-3; CDR3aa: CSVAGQGDTQYF; CDR3nt: TGCAGCGTCGCCGGACAGGGAGATACGCAGTATTTT
v_gene: TRBV2; d_gene: .; abundance: few; len: 14; j_gene: TRBJ1-5; CDR3aa: CASRRDSAPQPQHF; CDR3nt: TGTGCCAGCAGACGAGACAGCGCCCCGCAGCCCCAGCATTTT
v_gene: TRBV11-2; d_gene: .; abundance: .; len: 17; j_gene: TRBJ2-7; CDR3aa: CASSLTIRSLRPYEQYF; CDR3nt: TGTGCCAGCAGCTTAACAATCCGCTCCCTGCGTCCCTACGAGCAGTACTTC
v_gene: TRBV9; d_gene: .; abundance: .; len: 13; j_gene: TRBJ1-2; CDR3aa: CASSVEGFYGYTF; CDR3nt: TGTGCCAGCAGCGTAGAGGGGTTCTATGGCTACACCTTC